One sample yielded the 5 T cell receptor beta chains listed below, sequenced in a study of T cells after posttransplantation cyclophosphamide. Measured with immunoSEQ multiplex PCR; TCRdb has only the in-frame clones, and not every one. There are about 39,000 clones in the sample, none observed a single time. The material sequenced was PBMCs. The source of these receptors is a woman aged 45-65 years in good health and a related stem cell transplant donor.

This clone has at least ten counts. The chain is built from TRBV7-6 and TRBJ1-1; maybe TRBD1 (6 bases). CDR3 length: 15 residues. Trimming shortened V by 5 bases and J by 0 bases, and 13 bases separated the two germline ends. The germline gives CDR1 SGHVS, CDR2 FNYEAQ. CDR3 DNA sequence: TGTGCCAGCAGCGTGGACAGCCAGATGAACACTGAAGCTTTCTTT. Protein: CASSVDSQMNTEAFF.

This clone appeared many times. This rearrangement joins TRBV5-5 to TRBJ1-2; no clear D. Trimming removed 4 bases from V and 3 bases from J, with 10 bases in between. CDR3 length: 13 amino acids. Germline CDR1 and CDR2: SGHKS and YYEKEE (reference sequence). CDR3 bases: TGTGCCAGCAGCCTACGGGTTGACTATGGCTACACCTTC. The encoded protein is CASSLRVDYGYTF.

Ten or more counts support this clone. The chain couples TRBV7-9 to TRBJ1-6; D gene unclear. Germline V gene lookup returns CDR1 SEHNR and CDR2 FQNEAQ (reference sequence). Trimming removed 4 bases at V and 0 bases at J, with 10 bases between. CDR3 length equals 16 residues. CDR3 DNA sequence: TGTGCCAGCAGCTCACCCTCGAGCTCCTATAATTCACCCCTCCACTTT. It is translated as CASSSPSSSYNSPLHF.

Judged by abundance, this clone is medium-sized (0.01 to 0.1%). This rearrangement joins TRBV5-4 to TRBJ1-5; 7 nucleotides align to TRBD1. Germline V lookup: CDR1 SGHNT, CDR2 YYREEE (reference sequence). Trimming removed 1 base from V and 1 base from J; junction bases left unmatched: 2. CDR3 length: 15 amino acids. In DNA form, the CDR3 reads TGTGCCAGCAGCTTGACAGGGGACAGCAATCAGCCCCAGCATTTT. This gives the protein CASSLTGDSNQPQHF.

This clone came up many times. The chain uses TRBV7-9 and TRBJ2-1; no clear D gene. The V and J ends lost 5 bases and 5 bases respectively, with 4 bases between them. Germline-derived CDR1 and CDR2 are SEHNR and FQNEAQ (reference sequence). The CDR3 has 11 amino acids. Here the CDR3 DNA reads TGTGCCAGCAGCCCCGACAATGAGCAGTTCTTC. It encodes CASSPDNEQFF.